These T cell receptor beta chains were read from a single sample in a study of PD-L1 blockade in urothelial cancer. Here immunoSEQ multiplex PCR was the method, and the copy in TCRdb shows in-frame clones only, minus some. The sample yields about 110,000 clones, about 85% seen once. The sequencing here drew on PBMCs, taken around atezolizumab (anti-PD-L1) treatment. These receptors were collected from a man between 50 and 59 years old with urothelial cancer. CDR3s include the opening cysteine and the closing phenylalanine or tryptophan. Each record gives: J gene, V gene, clone size, D gene, CDR3 DNA, CDR3 protein. The D gene is left open where the match is weak. For some rows the clone size is stated as once, few or many, or as a class when expanded; others skip it.

TRBJ1-2 TRBV9 - - TGTGCCAGCAGCGTAGCCCCGGACAGCTTCTATGGCTACACCTTC CASSVAPDSFYGYTF
TRBJ2-2 TRBV5-4 - - TGTGCCAGCAGCTTGGTTGGGCTAGCGCGTACCGGGGAGCTGTTTTTT CASSLVGLARTGELFF
TRBJ2-3 TRBV9 - - TGTGCCAGCAGCGACACAGGGTTGGATACGCAGTATTTT CASSDTGLDTQYF
TRBJ1-6 TRBV6-5 - TRBD1 TGTGCCAGCAGTTACGAGACAGGGGGCAAAAATTCACCCCTCCACTTT CASSYETGGKNSPLHF
TRBJ2-1 TRBV21-1 - - TGTGCCAGCAGCAAAGTCGACCGGACATCCCCGAGCTCCTACAATGAGCAGTTCTTC CASSKVDRTSPSSYNEQFF
TRBJ2-3 TRBV7-9 - TRBD2 TGTGCCAGCAGCCACCTAACGGGAGGGCCCCGAGATACGCAGTATTTT CASSHLTGGPRDTQYF
TRBJ1-6 TRBV30 - TRBD1 TGTGCCTGGAGTGTCCACGACCTACAGGGGTTTATTTCACCCCTCCACTTT CAWSVHDLQGFISPLHF
TRBJ2-2 TRBV15 - TRBD1 TGTGCCACTATGGACAGGGGGCAGGGCGGGGAGCTGTTTTTT CATMDRGQGGELFF
TRBJ2-1 TRBV28 - TRBD2 TGTGCCAGCACCTATAGCGGGAGTTCGTACAATGAGCAGTTCTTC CASTYSGSSYNEQFF
TRBJ2-5 TRBV7-3 - TRBD1 TGTGCCAGCAGCTTAGCCCCCCTAACAGGGGGCTTGGAGACCCAGTACTTC CASSLAPLTGGLETQYF
TRBJ2-3 TRBV28 - - TGTGCCAGCAGAGCCGGGAGTACGCAGTATTTT CASRAGSTQYF
TRBJ2-1 TRBV18 - TRBD2 TGTGCCAGCTCAGTTAGCGGGAATTCCTACAATGAGCAGTTCTTC CASSVSGNSYNEQFF
TRBJ1-5 TRBV7-2 - - TGTGCCAGCAGCCCCACCCGGGAGGGAAAAGGCAATCAGCCCCAGCATTTT CASSPTREGKGNQPQHF
TRBJ1-6 TRBV7-2 few - TGTGCCAGCAGCCGTGACATCCCACCCCTCCACTTT CASSRDIPPLHF
TRBJ2-4 TRBV7-9 - - TGTGCCAGCAGCTTAGGTATGGCGGACATAGCCAAAAACATTCAGTACTTC CASSLGMADIAKNIQYF
TRBJ2-1 TRBV5-4 - - TGTGCCAGCAGCTTCAGTAGCGGCCGCTCCTACAATGAGCAGTTCTTC CASSFSSGRSYNEQFF
TRBJ2-1 TRBV4-2 - - TGTGCCAGCAGCCAAGTGACTGTCTCCTACAATGAGCAGTTCTTC CASSQVTVSYNEQFF
TRBJ1-2 TRBV27 - - TGTGCCAGCAGTTTCTCCGGCTACACCTTC CASSFSGYTF
TRBJ2-7 TRBV5-1 - - TGCGCCAGCAGCTTGGCCGCAGGGCTATACAGCTACGAGCAGTACTTC CASSLAAGLYSYEQYF
TRBJ2-7 TRBV28 once - TGTGCCAGCAGTGGCGCCGAGGGGGTCAGGGAGCAGTACTTC CASSGAEGVREQYF
TRBJ2-2 TRBV7-3 few - TGTGCCAGCAGCTTACATCGGGACACCGGGGAGCTGTTTTTT CASSLHRDTGELFF
TRBJ2-2 TRBV25-1 once - TGTGCCAGCAGGTTAGCGCACACCGGGGAGCTGTTTTTT CASRLAHTGELFF
TRBJ2-1 TRBV2 once - TGTGCCAGCAGGGGGGGTTTAATCAATGAGCAGTTCTTC CASRGGLINEQFF
TRBJ1-1 TRBV5-1 - TRBD1 TGCGCCAGCAGCCTTCAGGGGGTTGGGACTGAAGCTTTCTTT CASSLQGVGTEAFF
TRBJ2-1 TRBV7-7 once TRBD2 TGTGCTAGCAGCTTACTAGCGGGAGGCAGTGAGCAGTTCTTC CASSLLAGGSEQFF
TRBJ1-2 TRBV7-9 - - TGTGCCAGCAGCTTAGTGGGCAGAAACTATGGCTACACCTTC CASSLVGRNYGYTF
TRBJ2-7 TRBV4-1 once - TGCGCCAGCAGCCGTACAGGGTCCGAAGACTACGAGCAGTACTTC CASSRTGSEDYEQYF
TRBJ1-6 TRBV7-9 - TRBD1 TGTGCCAGCAGCGCAGCCGGGACAGGGATAAATTCACCCCTCCACTTT CASSAAGTGINSPLHF
TRBJ2-7 TRBV11-2 - - TGTGCCAGCAGCTTATCAGGCCAGGGCCACGAGCAGTACTTC CASSLSGQGHEQYF
TRBJ2-1 TRBV6-1 - TRBD2 TGTGCCAGTAGACGGGGCGGGAGAGGGGATGAGCAGTTCTTC CASRRGGRGDEQFF
TRBJ2-6 TRBV7-6 - - TGTGCCAGCAGCACGCGGAGCTCTGGGGCCAACGTCCTGACTTTC CASSTRSSGANVLTF
TRBJ1-4 TRBV5-4 - - TGTGCCAGCAGCTTGTCGGCCCAAGGGGCAACTAATGAAAAACTGTTTTTT CASSLSAQGATNEKLFF
TRBJ2-6 TRBV19 - - TGTGCCAGTAGCCCTTTCTCTGGGGCCAACGTCCTGACTTTC CASSPFSGANVLTF
TRBJ2-1 TRBV19 - - TGTGCCAGTAAAAGAGGAATAGTGGATGCGAGGGCTGAGCAGTTCTTC CASKRGIVDARAEQFF
TRBJ2-3 TRBV4-1 - TRBD1 TGCGCCAGCAGCCAAGATCATTCCGGGACAGCATACACAGATACGCAGTATTTT CASSQDHSGTAYTDTQYF
TRBJ2-6 TRBV5-6 - TRBD1 TGTGCCAGCAGCTTAATGACAGGGGCTTCTGGGGCCAACGTCCTGACTTTC CASSLMTGASGANVLTF
TRBJ1-2 TRBV9 - TRBD1 TGTGCCAGCAGCGATACAGGGGGCACCGGCTATGGCTACACCTTC CASSDTGGTGYGYTF
TRBJ2-6 TRBV28 - - TGTGCCGGCGCCTCGGGACACCGGTTCCGCTCTGGGGCCAACGTCCTGACTTTC CAGASGHRFRSGANVLTF
TRBJ2-7 TRBV28 - TRBD2 TGTGCCAGCACCCAAAGCGGGGCAAACTACGAGCAGTACTTC CASTQSGANYEQYF
TRBJ2-1 TRBV6-5 - TRBD2 TGTGCCAGCAGTTACTCGACGGCGGGAGGTGGTGAGCAGTTCTTC CASSYSTAGGGEQFF
TRBJ1-5 TRBV19 few - TGTGCCAGTAATCAGGCCAGCAATCAGCCCCAGCATTTT CASNQASNQPQHF
TRBJ1-2 TRBV6-1 - - TGTGCCAGCACGACAAACCAGGGCTATGGCTACACCTTC CASTTNQGYGYTF
TRBJ2-7 TRBV29-1 - - TGCAGCGTGCGGAGCGGTGCCTACGAGCAGTACTTC CSVRSGAYEQYF
TRBJ2-7 TRBV5-4 - TRBD2 TGTGCCAGCAGCTTGGGCGGGACTAGCGGGAGATCCTACGAGCAGTACTTC CASSLGGTSGRSYEQYF
TRBJ2-2 TRBV19 - TRBD1 TGTGCCAGTTGGCGACAGGGTACCGGGGAGCTGTTTTTT CASWRQGTGELFF
TRBJ1-5 TRBV10-3 once TRBD1 TGTGCCATCAGTGAGTCACAGGGGGGTTATCAGCCCCAGCATTTT CAISESQGGYQPQHF
TRBJ2-2 TRBV28 - - TGTGCCAGCAGTTTTGTTAGACGGGGCACCGGGGAGCTGTTTTTT CASSFVRRGTGELFF
TRBJ2-7 TRBV27 once - TGTGCCAGCAGCCCGCCGGGACATCTGCTCTGGGAGCAGTACTTC CASSPPGHLLWEQYF
TRBJ1-4 TRBV27 - TRBD1 TGTGCCAGCAGAAAGTTACAGGGGACTGAAAAACTGTTTTTT CASRKLQGTEKLFF
TRBJ2-2 TRBV19 - - TGTGCCAGTAGTAACCAGGGAAACACCGGGGAGCTGTTTTTT CASSNQGNTGELFF
TRBJ2-5 TRBV5-1 - - TGCGCCAGCAGCTTCTCGGAAGAGACCCAGTACTTC CASSFSEETQYF
TRBJ1-2 TRBV30 - - TGTGCCTGGAGCCAAAATCGGGACTCGCTCTACACCTTC CAWSQNRDSLYTF
TRBJ1-2 TRBV9 - TRBD1 TGTGCCAGCAGCGCCGGACAGGGACTCGATGGCTACACCTTC CASSAGQGLDGYTF
TRBJ2-7 TRBV4-2 few - TGTGCCAGCAGCCAAGGGTCCGCCGGGCAGTACTTC CASSQGSAGQYF
TRBJ1-2 TRBV15 once TRBD1 TGTGCCACCAGCAGAGATTGGGACAGGGCCACTGGCTACACCTTC CATSRDWDRATGYTF
TRBJ2-3 TRBV28 - TRBD2 TGTGCCAGCAGTTTAACGAGACTAGCGGGAGATACGCAGTATTTT CASSLTRLAGDTQYF
TRBJ2-5 TRBV18 - - TGTGCCAGCTCACCGGGAGTAGAGACCCAGTACTTC CASSPGVETQYF
TRBJ2-5 TRBV28 once TRBD2 TGTGCCAGCAGTTTAACCCCGACTAGCGGGGGGGAGGGGACGACCCAGTACTTC CASSLTPTSGGEGTTQYF
TRBJ2-3 TRBV6-1 - TRBD1 TGTGCCAGCAGTGTACAGGGGGCTGGAACAGATACGCAGTATTTT CASSVQGAGTDTQYF
TRBJ2-5 TRBV28 - TRBD2 TGTGCCAGCAGCACGGGGACTAGCGGGAGGGCCTTGGAGACCCAGTACTTC CASSTGTSGRALETQYF